The 21 T cell receptor beta chains in this list originate from one sample, sequenced in a study of OX40 agonist ivuxolimab in advanced cancers. Method: immunoSEQ multiplex PCR; TCRdb's copy keeps in-frame clones and lacks some. The sample consists of about 94,000 clones, under 95% of them appearing once. The source was CD4+ or CD8+ T cells sorted from blood, collected in a trial of the OX40 agonist ivuxolimab. These receptors were collected from an adult with an advanced solid tumor such as melanoma, head and neck, liver or kidney cancer.

The genes are TRBV10-2 and TRBJ2-3, with a possible D match to TRBD1 (6 bases). Looked up from germline, CDR1 is WSHSY and CDR2 is SAAADI. The length of the CDR3 is 14 residues. The V gene lost 2 bases and the J gene lost 5 bases, with 11 bases spanning the gap. This CDR3 is CASSERGSGDTQYF. The CDR3 DNA is TGCGCCAGCAGTGAGAGGGGGAGTGGAGATACGCAGTATTTT.

The genes are TRBV27 and TRBJ2-5; tentatively, D is TRBD1 or TRBD2 (6 bases each). Trimming shortened V by 0 bases and J by 1 base, and 9 bases separated the two germline ends. The CDR3 length is 15 residues. Germline V gene sequence: CDR1 MNHEY, CDR2 SMNVEV (reference sequence). For the CDR3, the DNA is TGTGCCAGCAGTTTATCAGGGGGGCCCCAAGAGACCCAGTACTTC. As protein: CASSLSGGPQETQYF.

V usage is TRBV6-5 and J usage is TRBJ2-2; D gene uncertain. Germline-derived CDR1 and CDR2 are MNHEY and SVGAGI. The CDR3 sequence is 16 residues long. Trimming left V 0 bases short and J 7 bases short, with 15 bases between. CDR3 sequence reads: CASSYSYGALSGELFF. The DNA of the CDR3 is TGTGCCAGCAGTTACTCATACGGCGCTCTGAGCGGGGAGCTGTTTTTT.

This clone was picked up one time. This chain's CDR3 is CASSFQGVYNTIYF. As DNA, the CDR3 is TGTGCCAGCAGCTTTCAGGGGGTATACAACACCATATATTTT. The chain couples TRBV5-6 to TRBJ1-3, with TRBD1 matching 7 bases. This CDR3 spans 14 amino acids. The V segment lost 2 bases and the J segment 7 bases; nucleotides outside the gene matches: 6. CDR1 and CDR2 from the germline V gene are SGHDT and YYEEEE.

The CDR3 is CASSFYFGDIPGLAGGPYTGELFF. CDR3 DNA: TGTGCCAGCAGTTTTTATTTCGGGGACATACCGGGACTAGCGGGAGGGCCGTACACCGGGGAGCTGTTTTTT. The chain is built from TRBV28 and TRBJ2-2; 16 bases agree with TRBD2. Trimming removed 3 bases from V and 3 bases from J; junction bases left unmatched: 22. Germline-derived CDR1 and CDR2 are MDHEN and SYDVKM. The CDR3 is 24 residues long.

V is TRBV5-1 and J is TRBJ2-1, with 10 positions matching TRBD2. V trimming: 2 bases; J trimming: 4 bases; junction bases outside the gene matches: 9. Germline V CDR1 and CDR2: SGHRS, YFSETQ. The CDR3 runs 17 residues. CDR3 sequence: CASSLGLAVFLYNEQFF. CDR3 nucleotides: TGCGCCAGCAGCTTAGGACTAGCGGTCTTTCTGTACAATGAGCAGTTCTTC.

V is TRBV6-5 and J is TRBJ1-1, with 7 bases that match TRBD1. Trimming cost V 7 bases and J 7 bases; bases outside gene matches: 6. This CDR3 spans 12 amino acids. Germline V gene data show CDR1 as MNHEY and CDR2 as SVGAGI. The CDR3 DNA reads as TGTGCCAGCACCCATCGACAGGGTGAAGCTTTCTTT. It encodes CASTHRQGEAFF.

This chain connects TRBV27 to TRBJ2-7; D remains unclear. The CDR3 has 15 residues. Germline loops: CDR1 MNHEY, CDR2 SMNVEV (reference sequence). With 5 bases removed from V and 0 bases from J, the gap between germline ends came to 14 bases. The CDR3 sequence: CASSSRYFSSYEQYF. In DNA form, the CDR3 reads TGTGCCAGCAGTAGCAGGTATTTCAGCTCCTACGAGCAGTACTTC.

The rearrangement uses TRBV5-3 and TRBJ2-1; 11 bases match TRBD2. TRBV5-3 is an ORF for which the function is uncertain. J gave up 8 bases and V 6 bases, and 7 bases lay outside the gene matches. This CDR3 comprises 14 residues. The CDR3 region has the DNA TGTGCCAGAAACTTTATAGCGGGAGGGGATGAGCAGTTCTTC. Amino acids: CARNFIAGGDEQFF.

The V call is TRBV15, the J call TRBJ2-1; 9 nucleotides align to TRBD2. Germline values: CDR1 LNHNV, CDR2 YYDKDF (reference sequence). V was pared by 8 bases and J by 12 bases, with 11 bases of the junction left unmatched. The CDR3 length is 13 residues. The CDR3, as DNA: TGTGCCACCGCGCGGGGGGGTAGTCTAGGGCAGTTCTTC. Residues: CATARGGSLGQFF.

Written as DNA, the CDR3 is TGTGCCGGCGGGAGAACCTACGAGCAGTACTTC. This encodes CAGGRTYEQYF. The genes are TRBV30 and TRBJ2-7; 7 nucleotides agree with TRBD2. CDR1 and CDR2 from the germline V gene are GTSNPN and SVGIG (reference sequence). With V trimmed by 8 bases and J by 2 bases, 3 bases remained unmatched. This CDR3 region has 11 residues.

This chain connects TRBV11-3 to TRBJ1-5; a possible D gene is TRBD1 (5 bases). V was pared by 6 bases and J by 7 bases, with 13 bases between. Germline loops: CDR1 SGHNT, CDR2 YENEEA. The length of the CDR3 is 13 residues. The DNA for the CDR3 is TGTGCCAGCAGTAGGGGATCGGAACAGCCCCAGCATTTT. As protein: CASSRGSEQPQHF.

The chain uses TRBV29-1 and TRBJ2-5; 8 bases align to TRBD2. Germline values: CDR1 SQVTM, CDR2 ANQGSEA. The V gene end was trimmed by 3 bases and the J gene end by 0 bases; junction bases not matched to a gene: 9. CDR3 length: 16 residues. In DNA form, the CDR3 reads TGCAGCGTTGAGGGGACGGGACTAGAGTACCAAGAGACCCAGTACTTC. Its translation: CSVEGTGLEYQETQYF.

The chain carries TRBV19 and TRBJ1-2; perhaps TRBD1 as D (6 bases). This CDR3 is built from 14 residues. CDR1 is LNHDA, CDR2 SQIVND, per germline (reference sequence). V was clipped by 2 bases and J by 4 bases, with 11 bases between them. The CDR3 DNA follows: TGTGCCAGTAGTATATCGGGGGGCGGCTATGGCTACACCTTC. Residues: CASSISGGGYGYTF. Supplemented by reference TRBV19 and TRBJ1-2, the full variable domain reads DGGITQSPKYLFRKEGQNVTLSCEQNLNHDAMYWYRQDPGQGLRLIYYSQIVNDFQKGDIAEGYSVSREKKESFPLTVTSAQKNPTAFYLCASSISGGGYGYTFGSGTRLTVV.

The rearrangement uses TRBV7-3 and TRBJ2-5; D uncertain. CDR3 length equals 13 residues. Germline CDR1 and CDR2: SGHTA and FQGTGA. Trimming pared 0 bases from V and 9 bases from J, leaving 11 bases between. CDR3 sequence reads: CASSLTGAPAQYF. CDR3 in DNA: TGTGCCAGCAGCTTAACGGGCGCCCCGGCCCAGTACTTC.

The genes are TRBV11-2 and TRBJ2-7, with 14 bases matching TRBD2. The CDR3 is made up of 18 amino acids. Unmatched junction bases numbered 8, after V lost 3 bases and J lost 1 base. CDR1 and CDR2 from the germline V gene are SGHAT and FQNNGV. Here the CDR3 DNA reads TGTGCCAGCAGCTTGGGACTAGCGGGAGAATCAAGATCCTACGAGCAGTACTTC. Its protein is CASSLGLAGESRSYEQYF.

J is TRBJ2-7 and V is TRBV29-1, with TRBD2 matching 8 bases. With 7 bases clipped from V and 3 bases from J, the junction kept 8 bases outside the gene matches. Germline-derived CDR1 and CDR2 are SQVTM and ANQGSEA. CDR3 length: 13 amino acids. The CDR3 sequence: CSALSGSGYEQYF. The CDR3 coding sequence is TGCAGCGCTCTCAGCGGGAGTGGCTACGAGCAGTACTTC.

This clone appeared a single time. The chain recombines TRBV6-5 with TRBJ1-5; 7 nucleotides line up with TRBD1. CDR1 MNHEY and CDR2 SVGAGI come from the germline V gene. The trim removed 6 bases at V and 2 bases at J, leaving 4 bases unmatched. This CDR3 has 14 residues. The CDR3 sequence: CASSRDRGNQPQHF. The CDR3 nucleotides are TGTGCCAGCAGCCGAGACAGGGGCAATCAGCCCCAGCATTTT.

This rearrangement joins TRBV4-2 to TRBJ2-3; possibly TRBD2 for D (5 bases). The V gene lost 4 bases and the J gene lost 6 bases, with 20 bases spanning the gap. Germline-derived CDR1 and CDR2 are LGHNA and YNFKEQ. This CDR3 is 16 amino acids long. The CDR3 DNA reads TGTGCCAGCAGCCCGATTATCCTTGGGAGAGCGGATACGCAGTATTTT. It yields the protein CASSPIILGRADTQYF.

The gene calls are TRBV25-1 and TRBJ2-4; D unresolved. This CDR3 contains 13 residues. Germline V gene data show CDR1 as MGHDK and CDR2 as SYGVNS. The V gene lost 8 bases and the J gene lost 0 bases, with 8 bases spanning the gap. The CDR3 region is CASLHRAKNIQYF. CDR3 nucleotides: TGTGCCAGCTTACACCGAGCCAAAAACATTCAGTACTTC.

This chain joins TRBV6-6 and TRBJ1-1; 7 nucleotides line up with TRBD1. The J segment lost 0 bases and the V segment lost 5 bases, leaving 3 bases of the junction unmatched. The CDR3 sequence is 14 residues long. Germline assignment: CDR1 MNHNY and CDR2 SVGAGI (reference sequence). The CDR3 region is CASSQGQLNTEAFF. For the CDR3, the DNA is TGTGCCAGCAGTCAGGGACAGTTGAACACTGAAGCTTTCTTT.